This record covers a single T cell receptor (beta chain). A single record per CDR3 protein comes from TCRdb applying MiXCR to the reads. Here the sample spans 350,000 to 450,000 distinct CDR3 sequences, 15% to 20% being singletons. These data belong to a study of T cell repertoires in cytomegalovirus infection. The CDR3 length is 16 residues. Germline CDR1 reads LGHNA; CDR2 reads YSLEER. V lost 4 bases and J lost 5; bases outside the gene matches: 12. Sequencing was performed on PBMCs. The genes are TRBV4-3 and TRBJ2-7; 9 nucleotides agree with TRBD1. The clonotype comes from a human donor in good health (CMV status not recorded). Some clones in this sample may be carry-over from other donors' samples. CDR3 sequence (DNA): TGCGCCAGCAGCCCCCCCCGGGACAGGGAGGTCCACGAGCAGTACTTC. Protein: CASSPPRDREVHEQYF.